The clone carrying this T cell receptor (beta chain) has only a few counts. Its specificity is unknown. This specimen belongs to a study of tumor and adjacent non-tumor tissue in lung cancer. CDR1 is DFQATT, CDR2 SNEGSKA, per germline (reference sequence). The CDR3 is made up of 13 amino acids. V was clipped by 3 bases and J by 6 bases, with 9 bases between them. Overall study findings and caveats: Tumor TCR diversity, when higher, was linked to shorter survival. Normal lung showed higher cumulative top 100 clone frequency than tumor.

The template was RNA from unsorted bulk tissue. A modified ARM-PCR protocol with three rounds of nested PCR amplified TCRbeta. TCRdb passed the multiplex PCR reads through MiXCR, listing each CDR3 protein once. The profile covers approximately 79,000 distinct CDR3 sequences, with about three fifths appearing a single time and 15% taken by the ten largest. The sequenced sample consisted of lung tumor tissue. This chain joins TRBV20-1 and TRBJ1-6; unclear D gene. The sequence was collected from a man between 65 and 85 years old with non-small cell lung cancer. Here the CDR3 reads CSARQDGNSPLHF. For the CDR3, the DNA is TGCAGTGCTAGGCAGGACGGTAATTCACCCCTCCACTTT.